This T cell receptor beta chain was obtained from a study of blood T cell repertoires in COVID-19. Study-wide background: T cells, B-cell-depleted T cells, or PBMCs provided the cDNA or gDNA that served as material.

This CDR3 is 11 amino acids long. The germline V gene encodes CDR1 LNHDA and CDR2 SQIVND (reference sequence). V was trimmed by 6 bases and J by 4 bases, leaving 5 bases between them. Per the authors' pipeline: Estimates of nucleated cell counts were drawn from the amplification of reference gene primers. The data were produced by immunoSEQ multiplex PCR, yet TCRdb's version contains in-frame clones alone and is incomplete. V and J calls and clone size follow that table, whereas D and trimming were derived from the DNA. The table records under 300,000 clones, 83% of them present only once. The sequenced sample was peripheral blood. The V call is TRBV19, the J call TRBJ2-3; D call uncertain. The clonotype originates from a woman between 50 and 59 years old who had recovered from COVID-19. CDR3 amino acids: CASSSADTQYF. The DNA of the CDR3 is TGTGCCAGTAGCTCCGCAGATACGCAGTATTTT. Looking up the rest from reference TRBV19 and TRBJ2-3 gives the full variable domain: DGGITQSPKYLFRKEGQNVTLSCEQNLNHDAMYWYRQDPGQGLRLIYYSQIVNDFQKGDIAEGYSVSREKKESFPLTVTSAQKNPTAFYLCASSSADTQYFGPGTRLTVL.